Below are 13 T cell receptor beta chains sequenced from a single sample in a study of response to subunit inactivated influenza vaccine. In TCRdb, the RT-PCR reads were re-called with MiXCR into one record per CDR3 protein. The table includes some 500,000 distinct CDR3 sequences, roughly 25% detected once. Material: CD4+ T cells sorted from PBMCs, obtained more than 4 days after vaccination. The receptor set was obtained from a man in his forties or fifties who received an inactivated influenza vaccine.

This clonotype was counted a few times. This sequence joins TRBV7-2 and TRBJ1-4; 7 bases match TRBD1. V gave up 5 bases and J gave up 7 bases; unmatched junction bases: 13. This CDR3 spans 16 amino acids. Germline loops: CDR1 SGHTA, CDR2 FQGNSA. The CDR3 bases are TGTGCCAGCAGCAAAAACCCCGGCCAGGGGGGTGAAAAACTGTTTTTT. Encoded protein: CASSKNPGQGGEKLFF.

This clonotype was observed many times. V gene TRBV7-9 combines with J gene TRBJ2-1, with TRBD1 matching over 7 bases. Germline CDR1 and CDR2: SEHNR and FQNEAQ (reference sequence). CDR3 size: 16 residues. V dropped 5 bases and J dropped 0; count of bases not matched to a gene: 7. This CDR3 is CASSRTDRYSYNEQFF. In DNA, the CDR3 is TGTGCCAGCAGCCGGACGGACAGGTACTCCTACAATGAGCAGTTCTTC.

The chain has TRBV20-1 and TRBJ2-5, with a possible D match to TRBD1 (5 bases). The germline V and J ends were trimmed by 6 bases and 1 base, with 15 bases remaining between them. CDR3 length: 14 amino acids. Germline loops: CDR1 DFQATT, CDR2 SNEGSKA (reference sequence). Here the CDR3 DNA reads TGCAGTGCCACCGGAGAGACAGCCCAAGAGACCCAGTACTTC. Translated, it gives CSATGETAQETQYF.

The genes are TRBV7-6 and TRBJ2-7; TRBD2 matches at 9 bases. Losses at the gene ends were 8 bases for V and 1 base for J; bases not matched to a gene: 6. The CDR3 consists of 14 residues. Looked up from germline, CDR1 is SGHVS and CDR2 is FNYEAQ. The CDR3 reads CASSWTSDSYEQYF. Here the CDR3 DNA reads TGTGCCAGCTCGTGGACTAGCGATTCCTACGAGCAGTACTTC.

This sequence joins TRBV28 and TRBJ2-6; no clear D gene. The CDR3 runs to 13 residues. Looked up from germline, CDR1 is MDHEN and CDR2 is SYDVKM. V gave up 11 bases and J gave up 1 base, with 9 bases separating them. The CDR3 sequence is CASIRSGANVLTF. The CDR3 bases are TGTGCCTCCATCAGGTCTGGGGCCAACGTCCTGACTTTC.

Only a few counts were recorded for this clonotype. The J gene is TRBJ1-5, the V gene TRBV12-3 or TRBV12-4; no clear D gene. V gave up 5 bases and J gave up 7 bases, with 12 bases separating them. The length of the CDR3 is 13 residues. CDR3 protein: CASSLYDKQPQHF. CDR3 DNA sequence: TGTGCCAGCAGTCTTTATGACAAACAGCCCCAGCATTTT.

The chain has TRBV28 and TRBJ1-1; 7 bases are a match to TRBD1. The V gene end was trimmed by 5 bases and the J gene end by 0 bases; junction bases not matched to a gene: 9. The germline gives CDR1 MDHEN, CDR2 SYDVKM. The CDR3 has 16 amino acids. For the CDR3, the DNA is TGTGCCAGCAGTCGACCGTCAGGGGGACTGAACACTGAAGCTTTCTTT. Amino acid sequence: CASSRPSGGLNTEAFF.

This clonotype came up a few times. CDR3 in DNA: TGCGCCAGCAGCCAGGGGTTTATAGCGGGGGAGCAGTTCTTC. Translation: CASSQGFIAGEQFF. The chain joins TRBV4-3 to TRBJ2-1, with 8 positions matching TRBD2. This CDR3 spans 14 amino acids. Unmatched junction bases numbered 8, after V lost 3 bases and J lost 10 bases. Germline CDR1 reads LGHNA; CDR2 reads YSLEER.

This clonotype was detected a few times. The rearrangement links TRBV6-5 to TRBJ2-5; D is perhaps TRBD1 (5 bases). This CDR3 is built from 15 residues. V was cut by 4 bases and J by 2 bases, with 14 bases left in between. Looked up from germline, CDR1 is MNHEY and CDR2 is SVGAGI. CDR3 amino acids: CASSLRQWGQETQYF. CDR3 nucleotides: TGTGCCAGCAGTTTAAGACAGTGGGGACAAGAGACCCAGTACTTC.

This clonotype turned up a few times. V gene TRBV28 combines with J gene TRBJ1-6; 9 bases line up with TRBD1. CDR1 is MDHEN, CDR2 SYDVKM, per germline. J lost 10 bases, V lost 5 bases, and 6 bases had no gene match. CDR3 length: 14 residues. CDR3 amino acids: CASSPDRGRSPLHF. The CDR3 DNA reads as TGTGCCAGCAGTCCCGACAGGGGGAGGTCACCCCTCCACTTT. Full variable domain (remainder filled in from reference TRBV28 and TRBJ1-6): DVKVTQSSRYLVKRTGEKVFLECVQDMDHENMFWYRQDPGLGLRLIYFSYDVKMKEKGDIPEGYSVSREKKERFSLILESASTNQTSMYLCASSPDRGRSPLHFGNGTRLTVT.

V usage is TRBV29-1 and J usage is TRBJ2-7; D possibly corresponds to TRBD2 (6 bases). Germline V CDR1 and CDR2: SQVTM, ANQGSEA. V gave up 5 bases and J gave up 3 bases, with 8 bases separating them. This CDR3 spans 11 amino acids. The DNA for the CDR3 is TGCAGCGTTCGGGGAGGCTACGAGCAGTACTTC. Translating gives CSVRGGYEQYF.

The V gene is TRBV3-1, the J gene TRBJ2-1; a weak D match, TRBD2 (6 bases). This CDR3 contains 14 residues. The ends were cut back, 3 bases at V and 4 bases at J, with 10 bases in the middle. Germline V gene sequence: CDR1 LGHDT, CDR2 YNNKEL (reference sequence). The CDR3 loop is CASSQLEGYNEQFF. In nucleotides, the CDR3 is TGTGCCAGCAGCCAGCTGGAGGGGTACAATGAGCAGTTCTTC.

In its sample, this clonotype was seen once. The rearrangement uses TRBV29-1 and TRBJ1-2; D gene unclear. Trimming stripped 3 bases from V and 4 bases from J, with 12 bases between. Germline CDR1 is SQVTM and CDR2 is ANQGSEA. The CDR3 runs to 13 residues. The CDR3 DNA follows: TGCAGCGTTGACAGGAGACAAACCTATGGCTACACCTTC. Its protein product is CSVDRRQTYGYTF.